These T cell receptor beta chains were read from a single sample in a study of technical replicates of blood from several donors. The protocol was immunoSEQ multiplex PCR, while the TCRdb copy is restricted to in-frame clones and leaves out a portion. The sample shows over 80,000 clones, approximately 96% of them seen only once. The sample taken for sequencing was T cells isolated from PBMCs. The receptors stem from a human donor in good health. Each CDR3 is given with its conserved first and last residue. D genes are given only for firm matches. Clone size is not always given. Where it is, it says once, few, many or a class for expanded clones.

cdr3_nt cdr3_aa clone_size d_call j_call v_call
TGTGCCAGCAGCTTATTCAGTGGCAGGGGCACAGATACGCAGTATTTT CASSLFSGRGTDTQYF NA NA TRBJ2-3 TRBV11-3
TGTGCCAGCAGGGAACAGGGGGCAACAGGCAATCAGCCCCAGCATTTT CASREQGATGNQPQHF NA TRBD1 TRBJ1-5 TRBV2
TGTGCCAGCAGCCGAACTACGGGACAGGGGAGCAATGAGCAGTTCTTC CASSRTTGQGSNEQFF NA TRBD1 TRBJ2-1 TRBV11-2
TGCAGCGTACCGGGACTAGGCTCGTACGAGCAGTACTTC CSVPGLGSYEQYF NA TRBD2 TRBJ2-7 TRBV29-1
TGCAGCGATAGGGGGTCCTATGGCTACACCTTC CSDRGSYGYTF once NA TRBJ1-2 TRBV29-1
TGTGCCAGCAGCTCACCGGGACAGGGATCCTACGAGCAGTACTTC CASSSPGQGSYEQYF NA TRBD1 TRBJ2-7 TRBV7-8
TGTGCCAGCAGCTCCACGACAGGGGAAAAAGGTGGCTACACCTTC CASSSTTGEKGGYTF NA TRBD1 TRBJ1-2 TRBV7-9
TGTGCCAGCAGCGCCCGGACAGGGGAAGAGACCCAGTACTTC CASSARTGEETQYF once TRBD1 TRBJ2-5 TRBV11-2
TGTGCCAGCAGCCCTAGCAGCCAAGAGACCCAGTACTTC CASSPSSQETQYF NA NA TRBJ2-5 TRBV7-9
TGTGCCATCAGCCCTCTTGACAGGGTACATGAGCAGTACTTC CAISPLDRVHEQYF NA TRBD1 TRBJ2-7 TRBV10-3
TGTGCCAGCAGCTTAGATGGGACAGGGTATGGCTACACCTTC CASSLDGTGYGYTF NA TRBD1 TRBJ1-2 TRBV9
TGCGCCAGCAGCCGGGGACTAGCGGGAGAAAGCCCCAACTACAATGAGCAGTTCTTC CASSRGLAGESPNYNEQFF NA TRBD2 TRBJ2-1 TRBV4-3
TGTGCCAGCAAGAGACAGGGGATATCAGGCGTAGCGGGAGTGAGGGGTACATGGTACTTC CASKRQGISGVAGVRGTWYF NA NA TRBJ2-7 TRBV28
TGTGCCAGCAGCTTCTTGTCTTTCACCGGGGAGCTGTTTTTT CASSFLSFTGELFF once NA TRBJ2-2 TRBV11-2
TGTGCCAGCAGCTTGATTGGGGAGGCTGGGGCCAACGTCCTGACTTTC CASSLIGEAGANVLTF NA NA TRBJ2-6 TRBV7-2
TGTGCCAGCAGTTCTAGCAGCCCCTACGAGCAGTACTTC CASSSSSPYEQYF few NA TRBJ2-7 TRBV6-6
TGTGCCAGCAGCCAAAGGACTAGCGTAAGACAAGAGACCCAGTACTTC CASSQRTSVRQETQYF NA TRBD2 TRBJ2-5 TRBV5-4
TGTGCCAGCAGCCTACAGGGCGCATTGAACACTGAAGCTTTCTTT CASSLQGALNTEAFF NA NA TRBJ1-1 TRBV5-6
TGTGCCAGTAGTCCCGGACAGGCTAGCAATCAGCCCCAGCATTTT CASSPGQASNQPQHF NA TRBD1 TRBJ1-5 TRBV19
TGTGCCAGCAGCTCGGGACTACCTTACAATGAGCAGTTCTTC CASSSGLPYNEQFF NA TRBD2 TRBJ2-1 TRBV7-3
TGTGCCAGCAGTTTACCGGGGACAGGGGGCTACGAGCAGTACTTC CASSLPGTGGYEQYF NA TRBD1 TRBJ2-7 TRBV28
TGTGCCATCAGTAAGACAGGGGAACCACAAGAGACCCAGTACTTC CAISKTGEPQETQYF once TRBD1 TRBJ2-5 TRBV10-3
TGTGCCAGCAGCTGCCAGACAGGGGGCACCTACGAGCAGTACTTC CASSCQTGGTYEQYF once TRBD1 TRBJ2-7 TRBV7-2
TGCAGCGTTGAGTCTGTCAGGGAAGTAGAGACCCAGTACTTC CSVESVREVETQYF NA NA TRBJ2-5 TRBV29-1
TGTGCCAGCAGTTCTAGCGGCCGTAGCTCCTACAATGAGCAGTTCTTC CASSSSGRSSYNEQFF NA TRBD2 TRBJ2-1 TRBV6-6
TGTGCCAGCAGCTCGGGGAGGCCTGAAGCTTTCTTT CASSSGRPEAFF NA NA TRBJ1-1 TRBV7-9
TGCGCCAGCAGCCAAGAGTCGGGGACAGCCTACGAGCAGTACTTC CASSQESGTAYEQYF NA TRBD1 TRBJ2-7 TRBV4-1
TGTGCCAGCAGCTTGACAGGGGCCAGACCCTACAATGAGCAGTTCTTC CASSLTGARPYNEQFF NA TRBD1 TRBJ2-1 TRBV7-8
TGTGCCAGCAGGGGGACTAGCAGTTACAATGAGCAGTTCTTC CASRGTSSYNEQFF NA TRBD2 TRBJ2-1 TRBV6-5
TGTGCCAGCAGTCTACTTCCGGGGGACGCCTACGAGCAGTACTTC CASSLLPGDAYEQYF NA NA TRBJ2-7 TRBV6-1
TGTGCTAGTGGTTTGGTTTTCGACAGGGCGGACCAAGAGACCCAGTACTTC CASGLVFDRADQETQYF NA TRBD1 TRBJ2-5 TRBV12-5
TGTGCCAGCAGCCTACAGCATTTCAATGAGCAGTTCTTC CASSLQHFNEQFF NA NA TRBJ2-1 TRBV11-2
TGTGCCAGTAGTATCTGGACTAGCGGTTGGGACCATGAGCAGTTCTTC CASSIWTSGWDHEQFF NA TRBD2 TRBJ2-1 TRBV19